This TCR beta chain was sequenced during a study of vaccination and CD4 T cells after COVID-19. The CDR3 is 14 residues long. V was trimmed by 8 bases and J by 2 bases, leaving 12 bases between them. Per the germline V gene, CDR1 is SNHLY and CDR2 is FYNNEI. This clonotype has a single count. What it recognizes is unknown. Described treatment: roughly 10-day PBMC culture with coronavirus spike peptide pools or control peptides (ViraFEST assay). Oncomine TCR Beta short-read sequencing was applied to DNA from cultured CD4+ T cells. TCRdb fed the PCR reads into MiXCR, producing one record per CDR3 protein. The data contain roughly 20,000 distinct CDR3 sequences, roughly 50% of them singletons.

The sequence came from a human donor who had recovered from COVID-19. Sequenced material: CD4+ T cells from blood, cultured in vitro. This chain uses TRBV2 with TRBJ2-2; D is perhaps TRBD2 (5 bases). CDR3 nucleotides: TGTGCCAGCGGGGAGCCTCTCAACACCGGGGAGCTGTTTTTT. Amino acid sequence: CASGEPLNTGELFF.